The 28 T cell receptor beta chains presented below share a single source sample, sequenced in a study of T cells in Graves' hyperthyroidism and ophthalmopathy. Researchers amplified the TCR beta CDR3 regions from RNA transcripts. When the TCR CDR3 underwent first-round RT-PCR, the HTBI primer set was used. One entry per CDR3 protein, called by TCRdb with MiXCR from the multiplex PCR reads. The table lists around 350,000 distinct CDR3 sequences, around 14% of them singletons. The sequencing sample was made of blood. The source is a woman aged 18-29 years with Graves' hyperthyroidism that later progressed to Graves' ophthalmopathy.

The chain links TRBV19 to TRBJ1-2; D is undetermined. V lost 3 bases and J lost 7, with 6 bases in between. This CDR3 spans 11 amino acids. Germline CDR1 and CDR2: LNHDA and SQIVND (reference sequence). Here the CDR3 DNA reads TGTGCCAGTAGTATCGGGGTTGGCTACACCTTC. Its translation: CASSIGVGYTF.

This clonotype came up a few times. V gene TRBV6-2 or TRBV6-3 combines with J gene TRBJ2-1, with a weak D call TRBD2 (5 bases). Germline V lookup: CDR1 MNHEY, CDR2 SVGEGT. Trimming took off 3 bases at V and 0 bases at J, with 18 bases between the two ends. This CDR3 contains 18 residues. The CDR3 reads CASSYLVGPGISYNEQFF. The CDR3 DNA is TGTGCCAGCAGTTATTTGGTTGGTCCGGGAATCTCCTACAATGAGCAGTTCTTC.

This clonotype was seen only a few times. Its ends do not fully match the called genes, so a read error is possible. The chain combines TRBV2 with TRBJ1-2, with D perhaps TRBD1 (5 bases). CDR1 is SNHLY and CDR2 is FYNNEI in the germline V gene. The CDR3 is made up of 16 amino acids. The CDR3 reads CASSGRGWQNGYGYAF. CDR3 coding DNA: TGTGCCAGCAGTGGGAGGGGTTGGCAGAACGGCTATGGCTACGCCTTC.

The chain recombines TRBV10-3 with TRBJ1-2, with D unresolved. Germline CDR1 is ENHRY and CDR2 is SYGVKD. The V end was cut by 8 bases, the J end by 6 bases, with 16 bases between. The CDR3 extends over 13 amino acids. The CDR3 bases are TGTGCCATCTCTTGGGCTCAGATCCATGGCTACACCTTC. It specifies CAISWAQIHGYTF.

This clonotype was counted only a few times. The chain uses TRBV27 and TRBJ1-6, with D possibly being TRBD1 (5 bases). The germline V gene encodes CDR1 MNHEY and CDR2 SMNVEV (reference sequence). The CDR3 consists of 13 residues. V was cut by 5 bases and J by 10 bases, with 12 bases left in between. This CDR3 reads CASSLGDVSPLHF. DNA for the CDR3: TGTGCCAGCAGTCTAGGGGACGTATCACCCCTCCACTTT.

This clonotype was detected ten times or more. The chain is built from TRBV27 and TRBJ2-5, with D perhaps TRBD2 (6 bases). V gave up 4 bases and J gave up 5 bases, with 11 bases separating them. Germline V gene data show CDR1 as MNHEY and CDR2 as SMNVEV (reference sequence). The CDR3 contains 13 residues. The CDR3 sequence is CASSSRGGETQYF. In DNA form, the CDR3 reads TGTGCCAGCAGTTCGCGTGGGGGGGAGACCCAGTACTTC.

The chain employs TRBV5-1 and TRBJ2-1; D gene uncertain. The V and J ends lost 2 bases and 0 bases respectively, with 12 bases between them. This CDR3 contains 16 residues. Germline CDR1 is SGHRS and CDR2 is YFSETQ. CDR3 DNA sequence: TGCGCCAGCAGCTTTTCCGGGCCGAGCTCCTACAATGAGCAGTTCTTC. Protein sequence: CASSFSGPSSYNEQFF.

This clonotype was seen at least ten times. The rearrangement joins TRBV20-1 to TRBJ2-3; 10 positions agree with TRBD1. J gave up 4 bases and V 7 bases, and 8 bases lay outside the gene matches. The germline CDR1 and CDR2 sequences are DFQATT and SNEGSKA (reference sequence). The CDR3 contains 14 residues. This CDR3 is CSVSDRGRADTQYF. In DNA, the CDR3 is TGCAGTGTCTCGGACAGGGGGAGGGCAGATACGCAGTATTTT.

This clonotype was seen ten or more times. The chain carries TRBV28 and TRBJ2-1; 8 nucleotides agree with TRBD2. Germline trimming cut 5 bases from V and 8 bases from J; bases unmatched to any gene: 11. CDR3 size: 15 residues. The germline gives CDR1 MDHEN, CDR2 SYDVKM. The CDR3 DNA follows: TGTGCCAGCAGTCCTCCAAGCGCGGGGGGCGATGAGCAGTTCTTC. It encodes CASSPPSAGGDEQFF.

There are a few counts of this clonotype. The chain carries TRBV5-1 and TRBJ1-4, with a possible D match to TRBD1 (5 bases). The CDR3 has 13 amino acids. Germline V gene data show CDR1 as SGHRS and CDR2 as YFSETQ. V shed 5 bases and J shed 7 bases, with 12 bases lying between them. CDR3 nucleotide sequence: TGCGCCAGCAGAGACAGCCGCCTTGAAAAACTGTTTTTT. Its translation: CASRDSRLEKLFF.

The rearrangement joins TRBV19 to TRBJ1-5, with TRBD1 identical over 9 bases. V was pared by 6 bases and J by 1 base, with 4 bases of the junction left unmatched. The CDR3 length is 15 residues. The germline CDR1 and CDR2 sequences are LNHDA and SQIVND (reference sequence). The CDR3 DNA is TGTGCCAGTAGGATACAGGGGGCGAGCAATCAGCCCCAGCATTTT. Protein sequence: CASRIQGASNQPQHF.

The V call is TRBV19, the J call TRBJ2-2, with D possibly being TRBD1 or TRBD2 (6 bases each). Trimming cost V 7 bases and J 6 bases, with 18 bases left between them. There are 15 residues in the CDR3. Germline assignment: CDR1 LNHDA and CDR2 SQIVND (reference sequence). CDR3 in DNA: TGTGCCAGTAAAGGTGGCGGGACAACTGCCGGGGAGCTGTTTTTT. It specifies CASKGGGTTAGELFF.

In its sample, this clonotype was seen a few times. The V call is TRBV6-1, the J call TRBJ2-1; 10 bases align to TRBD2. The CDR3 covers 14 residues. J gave up 14 bases and V 0 bases, and 7 bases lay outside the gene matches. Germline values: CDR1 MNHNS, CDR2 SASEGT. CDR3 sequence: CASSEAPSGRNEFF. CDR3 DNA sequence: TGTGCCAGCAGTGAAGCGCCTAGCGGGAGAAATGAGTTCTTC.

Comment on this clonotype: This may stem from a read error, because a much larger clone lies one nucleotide away. V gene TRBV12-3 or TRBV12-4 combines with J gene TRBJ1-1; no reliable D call. There are 12 residues in the CDR3. V lost 5 bases and J lost 6, with 10 bases in between. The CDR3: CASSTRAPEAFF. DNA for the CDR3: TGTGCCAGCAGTACCCGAGCGCCTGAAGCTTTCTTT.

This clonotype was counted at least ten times. The CDR3 sequence is CASVLAGLTTDTQYF. CDR3 nucleotides: TGTGCCAGCGTCCTAGCGGGACTTACCACAGATACGCAGTATTTT. The V and J genes are TRBV2 and TRBJ2-3; 9 positions match TRBD2. The CDR3 is made up of 15 amino acids. Germline trimming cut 8 bases from V and 2 bases from J; bases unmatched to any gene: 8. CDR1 is SNHLY, CDR2 FYNNEI, per germline.

This clonotype was observed many times. V and J are TRBV4-2 and TRBJ2-7; 10 nucleotides match TRBD2. Germline CDR1 and CDR2: LGHNA and YNFKEQ. The CDR3 has 16 amino acids. After removal of 0 bases from V and 5 bases from J, the junction contained 7 bases not matched to a gene. DNA for the CDR3: TGTGCCAGCAGCCAAGAGCGGCGGCTAGCGGGGGACGAGCAGTACTTC. Translated, it gives CASSQERRLAGDEQYF.

This clonotype was recorded at least ten times. The chain employs TRBV11-2 and TRBJ2-7, with unresolved D. Trimming pared 1 base from V and 3 bases from J, leaving 7 bases between. The germline V gene encodes CDR1 SGHAT and CDR2 FQNNGV. This CDR3 has 13 amino acids. CDR3 loop: CASSLVNNYEQYF. DNA for the CDR3: TGTGCCAGCAGCTTAGTAAACAACTACGAGCAGTACTTC.

This clonotype was counted ten times or more. The J gene is TRBJ2-7, the V gene TRBV11-2, with 8 positions matching TRBD2. From germline, CDR1 is SGHAT and CDR2 FQNNGV. The CDR3 consists of 16 residues. With V trimmed by 0 bases and J by 2 bases, 6 bases remained unmatched. CDR3 nucleotides: TGTGCCAGCAGCTTAGATAGGAGTAGCGGGACCTACGAGCAGTACTTC. It specifies CASSLDRSSGTYEQYF.

There are a few counts of this clonotype. The chain links TRBV4-2 to TRBJ2-1; TRBD1 is a possible D gene (6 bases). Between the trimmed V and J ends, which lost 1 base and 10 bases, there was a span of 11 bases. The CDR3 is made up of 13 amino acids. Germline V gene sequence: CDR1 LGHNA, CDR2 YNFKEQ. The CDR3 sequence is CASSQAPGTEQFF. The CDR3 DNA sequence: TGTGCCAGCAGCCAAGCCCCCGGGACAGAGCAGTTCTTC.

This clonotype has only a few counts. The CDR3 DNA reads TGTGCCAGCAGCCCGAGGAGCGGGACAGGGGGCCCCGGAAACTACGAGCAGTACTTC. Protein product: CASSPRSGTGGPGNYEQYF. The chain couples TRBV3-1 to TRBJ2-7; 12 nucleotides match TRBD1. This CDR3 has 19 amino acids. From germline, CDR1 is LGHDT and CDR2 YNNKEL (reference sequence). J lost 3 bases, V lost 4 bases, and 16 bases had no gene match.

In its sample, this clonotype was seen many times. The chain joins TRBV20-1 to TRBJ1-2; the D is unclear. In germline, CDR1 is DFQATT, CDR2 SNEGSKA (reference sequence). The length of the CDR3 is 11 residues. V was cut by 7 bases and J by 8 bases, with 14 bases left in between. The CDR3 sequence is CSDMGIRGYTF. The CDR3 DNA follows: TGCAGTGACATGGGGATAAGGGGCTACACCTTC.

This clonotype came up many times. V usage is TRBV28 and J usage is TRBJ1-2; 7 bases are a match to TRBD1. The trim removed 5 bases at V and 8 bases at J, leaving 5 bases unmatched. This CDR3 comprises 12 residues. CDR1 and CDR2 from the germline V gene are MDHEN and SYDVKM. The CDR3 DNA sequence: TGTGCCAGCAGTACATACAGGGGAGGCTACACCTTC. It is translated as CASSTYRGGYTF.

This clonotype appeared many times. V gene TRBV7-2 combines with J gene TRBJ2-7; 9 nucleotides agree with TRBD1. The CDR3 runs 12 residues. V trimming: 10 bases; J trimming: 7 bases; junction bases outside the gene matches: 8. The germline gives CDR1 SGHTA, CDR2 FQGNSA. The CDR3 spells CATLTGGGEQYF. DNA for the CDR3: TGTGCCACCTTAACAGGGGGCGGGGAGCAGTACTTC.

The rearrangement uses TRBV5-5 and TRBJ2-3; TRBD1 matches at 8 bases. CDR1 and CDR2 from the germline V gene are SGHKS and YYEKEE (reference sequence). The CDR3 is 16 amino acids. J was trimmed by 4 bases and V by 0 bases; bases with no gene match: 7. The CDR3 DNA reads TGTGCCAGCAGCTTGGCCTTAGGGACAGGCGCAGATACGCAGTATTTT. This gives the protein CASSLALGTGADTQYF.

This chain joins TRBV5-1 and TRBJ2-3; D possibly corresponds to TRBD2 (6 bases). CDR1 is SGHRS, CDR2 YFSETQ, per germline. V dropped 1 base and J dropped 4 bases, with 16 bases sitting between them. This CDR3 is built from 16 residues. The CDR3 DNA sequence: TGCGCCAGCAGCTTGTCAGAGGGAGGACACGCAGATACGCAGTATTTT. Its protein product is CASSLSEGGHADTQYF.

This clonotype has a count of ten or more. J is TRBJ1-6 and V is TRBV20-1, with unresolved D. Germline CDR1 is DFQATT and CDR2 is SNEGSKA (reference sequence). V was shortened by 0 bases and J by 7 bases, with 13 bases between the two germline ends. CDR3 length: 15 amino acids. This CDR3 reads CSAREGGNTNSPLHF. The CDR3, as DNA: TGCAGTGCTAGAGAAGGAGGGAATACCAATTCACCCCTCCACTTT.

The chain uses TRBV2 and TRBJ1-6; no definite D call. The CDR3 runs to 15 residues. V was cut by 6 bases and J by 1 base, with 10 bases left in between. Germline assignment: CDR1 SNHLY and CDR2 FYNNEI. DNA for the CDR3: TGTGCCAGCAGACCCGGGTCATCCTATAATTCACCCCTCCACTTT. Protein product: CASRPGSSYNSPLHF.

This clonotype showed up just a few times. The chain couples TRBV20-1 to TRBJ2-5; TRBD2 aligns across 9 bases. V lost 5 bases, J lost 5 bases, and 9 bases stayed unmatched. This CDR3 comprises 14 residues. Germline V CDR1 and CDR2: DFQATT, SNEGSKA (reference sequence). CDR3 DNA: TGCAGTGCTGGGGGACTAGCTCCTCTGGAGACCCAGTACTTC. It translates to CSAGGLAPLETQYF.